Below, 25 T cell receptor beta chains from the same sample are listed, as sequenced in a study of T cell changes during pregnancy in multiple sclerosis. Some clones are missing from TCRdb's copy, which holds only in-frame ones; the method was immunoSEQ multiplex PCR. The data show about 50,000 clones, about 94% seen once. The source was CD4+ T cells from peripheral blood mononuclear cells, collected after pregnancy. These receptor sequences come from a female donor with multiple sclerosis, enrolled in a pregnancy study.

The CDR3 protein is CAWTATGYFSPLHF. The CDR3 nucleotides are TGTGCCTGGACCGCGACAGGTTACTTTTCACCCCTCCACTTT. The chain employs TRBV30 and TRBJ1-6; tentatively, D is TRBD1 (6 bases). Germline V lookup: CDR1 GTSNPN, CDR2 SVGIG (reference sequence). The CDR3 runs 14 residues. Trimming took off 4 bases at V and 9 bases at J, with 16 bases between the two ends.

The J gene is TRBJ1-2, the V gene TRBV6-1; TRBD1 agrees at 7 bases. After removal of 3 bases from V and 3 bases from J, the junction contained 10 bases not matched to a gene. Looked up from germline, CDR1 is MNHNS and CDR2 is SASEGT. The CDR3 loop spans 16 amino acids. The CDR3 sequence is CASSEFLFGTDYGYTF. The CDR3 DNA reads TGTGCCAGCAGTGAGTTTTTATTCGGGACAGACTATGGCTACACCTTC.

J is TRBJ1-5 and V is TRBV6-1; no definite D call. Germline CDR1 and CDR2: MNHNS and SASEGT. The CDR3 totals 14 residues. V dropped 3 bases and J dropped 4 bases, with 10 bases sitting between them. The CDR3 reads CASSDTGKNQPQHF. CDR3 DNA sequence: TGTGCCAGCAGTGACACGGGGAAGAATCAGCCCCAGCATTTT.

The V and J genes are TRBV29-1 and TRBJ2-1, with 7 bases lining up with TRBD2. The CDR3 has 13 residues. Trimming took 8 bases from V and 3 from J; bases not matched to a gene: 7. Germline lookup yields CDR1 SQVTM and CDR2 ANQGSEA. CDR3 coding DNA: TGCAGCCTTGCTAGCGGAGTCTACAATGAGCAGTTCTTC. Its translation: CSLASGVYNEQFF.

The rearrangement links TRBV19 to TRBJ1-4, with D uncertain. The length of the CDR3 is 15 residues. Looked up from germline, CDR1 is LNHDA and CDR2 is SQIVND (reference sequence). V lost 6 bases to trimming and J lost 5 bases, with 16 bases between them. The DNA for the CDR3 is TGTGCCAGTAGCACCGCGGGTCTCTCGAATGAAAAACTGTTTTTT. Translation gives CASSTAGLSNEKLFF.

The CDR3, as DNA: TGCGCCAGCAGCCAAGACGTTCCAGCGGCAGCGTACAATGAGCAGTTCTTC. Its translation: CASSQDVPAAAYNEQFF. V and J are TRBV4-1 and TRBJ2-1, with D possibly matching TRBD2 (5 bases). Between the trimmed V and J ends, which lost 0 bases and 4 bases, there was a span of 16 bases. The CDR3 spans 17 residues. The germline gives CDR1 MGHRA, CDR2 YSYEKL.

The gene calls are TRBV5-4 and TRBJ2-5; 7 bases map to TRBD1. Germline V CDR1 and CDR2: SGHNT, YYREEE (reference sequence). V trimming: 4 bases; J trimming: 1 base; junction bases outside the gene matches: 10. This CDR3 region has 16 residues. The CDR3 nucleotides are TGTGCCAGCAGCCTACCTAGACAGGGAGTCCAAGAGACCCAGTACTTC. It specifies CASSLPRQGVQETQYF.

This chain links TRBV7-2 with TRBJ2-3; 8 bases align to TRBD2. The V gene's germline CDR1 is SGHTA and CDR2 FQGNSA. With V trimmed by 4 bases and J by 4 bases, 7 bases remained unmatched. The CDR3 extends over 15 amino acids. CDR3 in amino acids: CASSSGAGGADTQYF. Written as DNA, the CDR3 is TGTGCCAGCAGCTCAGGGGCGGGAGGTGCAGATACGCAGTATTTT.

The chain joins TRBV19 to TRBJ2-3; TRBD2 matches 8 bases. The CDR3 consists of 17 residues. Germline V gives CDR1 LNHDA, CDR2 SQIVND (reference sequence). The V gene end was trimmed by 4 bases and the J gene end by 4 bases; junction bases not matched to a gene: 13. CDR3 bases: TGTGCCAGTAGTACCCGACCGAGCGGAGCGGGGGCAGATACGCAGTATTTT. It is translated as CASSTRPSGAGADTQYF.

This chain uses TRBV4-1 with TRBJ2-7; TRBD1 aligns across 9 bases. CDR3 length: 16 residues. The germline V gene encodes CDR1 MGHRA and CDR2 YSYEKL. J was trimmed by 7 bases and V by 2 bases; bases with no gene match: 12. The CDR3 loop reads CASSQPLRDREREQYF. The CDR3 DNA follows: TGCGCCAGCAGCCAACCCCTCCGGGACAGGGAGCGAGAGCAGTACTTC.

This chain joins TRBV9 and TRBJ2-1; 7 positions agree with TRBD2. Per the germline V gene, CDR1 is SGDLS and CDR2 is YYNGEE. There are 17 residues in the CDR3. Unmatched junction bases numbered 6, after V lost 0 bases and J lost 0 bases. The CDR3 DNA reads as TGTGCCAGCAGCGTAGGATCTAGCGGACGCTCCTACAATGAGCAGTTCTTC. Encoded protein: CASSVGSSGRSYNEQFF.

This chain uses TRBV5-4 with TRBJ2-2, with 14 positions matching TRBD2. Trimming at V came to 4 bases and at J to 0 bases, leaving 5 bases not matched to a gene. The CDR3 runs to 18 residues. Germline loops: CDR1 SGHNT, CDR2 YYREEE (reference sequence). DNA of the CDR3: TGTGCCAGCAGCGCGGGACTAGCGGGAGCTGCGAACACCGGGGAGCTGTTTTTT. Translated, it gives CASSAGLAGAANTGELFF.

The chain has TRBV6-6 and TRBJ1-5; D ambiguous. The V gene's germline CDR1 is MNHNY and CDR2 SVGAGI (reference sequence). CDR3 length: 13 amino acids. Trimming cost V 0 bases and J 7 bases, with 7 bases left between them. The CDR3 bases are TGTGCCAGCAGTTACTCCCTAAGCCAGCCCCAGCATTTT. Translation gives CASSYSLSQPQHF.

The rearrangement uses TRBV19 and TRBJ1-2; unclear D gene. The CDR3 spans 13 residues. In germline, CDR1 is LNHDA, CDR2 SQIVND (reference sequence). Trimming pared 5 bases from V and 7 bases from J, leaving 14 bases between. CDR3 loop: CASSVSGPGGYTF. The CDR3 DNA reads as TGTGCCAGTAGTGTGTCGGGTCCTGGTGGCTACACCTTC.

V is TRBV9 and J is TRBJ2-2; 7 bases fit TRBD1. After removal of 4 bases from V and 0 bases from J, the junction contained 6 bases not matched to a gene. The CDR3 extends over 16 amino acids. Germline V lookup: CDR1 SGDLS, CDR2 YYNGEE. The CDR3 loop reads CASSFRQGTNTGELFF. The CDR3 DNA sequence: TGTGCCAGCAGCTTCAGACAGGGAACGAACACCGGGGAGCTGTTTTTT.

The V call is TRBV2, the J call TRBJ2-1; 7 nucleotides align to TRBD2. Germline loops: CDR1 SNHLY, CDR2 FYNNEI. The V and J ends lost 4 bases and 0 bases, in that order; junction bases with no gene match: 3. The CDR3 consists of 15 residues. CDR3 sequence (DNA): TGTGCCAGCAGTGGGACTAGGAGCTCCTACAATGAGCAGTTCTTC. Its protein product is CASSGTRSSYNEQFF.

The J gene is TRBJ1-2, the V gene TRBV5-4; a weak D match, TRBD1 (5 bases). Germline loops: CDR1 SGHNT, CDR2 YYREEE (reference sequence). V lost 0 bases, J lost 8 bases, and 14 bases lay in between. The CDR3 runs to 14 residues. CDR3 amino acids: CASSLEQAKGGYTF. In DNA, the CDR3 is TGTGCCAGCAGCTTGGAACAGGCGAAGGGCGGCTACACCTTC.

The chain has TRBV27 and TRBJ1-1, with a weak D call TRBD1 (5 bases). Germline V gene sequence: CDR1 MNHEY, CDR2 SMNVEV (reference sequence). Trimming removed 6 bases at V and 0 bases at J, with 14 bases between. This CDR3 has 15 amino acids. CDR3 DNA: TGTGCCAGCAGCACTGCGGGACGGATGAACACTGAAGCTTTCTTT. It specifies CASSTAGRMNTEAFF.

The rearrangement links TRBV10-3 to TRBJ2-3, with a weak D call TRBD2 (5 bases). The CDR3 consists of 13 residues. The V end lost 10 bases, the J end lost 3 bases, and 14 bases lay between the germline ends. From germline, CDR1 is ENHRY and CDR2 SYGVKD. The CDR3 DNA sequence: TGTGCCACCGCCCGGGATGGTACAGATACGCAGTATTTT. The encoded protein is CATARDGTDTQYF.

This chain joins TRBV12-5 and TRBJ1-5; unclear D gene. CDR3 size: 14 residues. CDR1 and CDR2 (germline): LGHNT, FRNRAP. Trimming removed 1 base from V and 0 bases from J, with 4 bases in between. CDR3 protein: CASGLAGSNQPQHF. The CDR3 nucleotides are TGTGCTAGTGGTTTGGCGGGTAGCAATCAGCCCCAGCATTTT.

The chain is built from TRBV19 and TRBJ2-7; 10 nucleotides agree with TRBD2. CDR3 length: 15 residues. Germline V lookup: CDR1 LNHDA, CDR2 SQIVND (reference sequence). V shed 3 bases and J 2 bases; nucleotides not matched to a gene: 4. CDR3 nucleotides: TGTGCCAGTAGTATCCAACTAGCGGGGCCCTACGAGCAGTACTTC. Translating it yields CASSIQLAGPYEQYF.

This rearrangement joins TRBV4-1 to TRBJ2-7; 9 nucleotides match TRBD2. The V and J ends lost 4 bases and 2 bases, in that order; junction bases with no gene match: 3. The CDR3 is 14 amino acids. CDR1 MGHRA and CDR2 YSYEKL come from the germline V gene. CDR3 in amino acids: CASSRIAGAYEQYF. The CDR3 nucleotides are TGCGCCAGCAGCCGCATAGCGGGAGCCTACGAGCAGTACTTC.

About this clone: Other DNA variants within this sample encode the same CDR3. This chain uses TRBV19 with TRBJ1-5; tentative D call: TRBD1 (6 bases). V dropped 2 bases and J dropped 1 base, with 6 bases sitting between them. The CDR3 totals 14 residues. In germline, CDR1 is LNHDA, CDR2 SQIVND (reference sequence). The CDR3 reads CASSIRGSNQPQHF. DNA of the CDR3: TGTGCCAGTAGTATAAGGGGGAGCAATCAGCCCCAGCATTTT.

The J gene is TRBJ2-7, the V gene TRBV7-3; 10 positions agree with TRBD1. Germline values: CDR1 SGHTA, CDR2 FQGTGA. V trimming: 4 bases; J trimming: 6 bases; junction bases outside the gene matches: 9. This CDR3 is built from 15 residues. Here the CDR3 reads CASSSETGGIGEQYF. CDR3 coding DNA: TGTGCCAGCAGCTCTGAGACAGGGGGCATCGGCGAGCAGTACTTC.

This chain connects TRBV7-9 to TRBJ2-2, with a possible D match to TRBD1 (5 bases). CDR1 is SEHNR and CDR2 is FQNEAQ in the germline V gene (reference sequence). The CDR3 contains 13 residues. The germline V and J ends were trimmed by 5 bases and 6 bases, with 10 bases remaining between them. The CDR3 spells CASSARVPGELFF. CDR3 nucleotides: TGTGCCAGCAGCGCCAGGGTCCCCGGGGAGCTGTTTTTT.